The clone carrying this TCR beta chain was picked up a small number of times. This CDR3 contains 15 residues. Germline V gene lookup returns CDR1 WSHSY and CDR2 SAAADI. The V end lost 0 bases, the J end lost 4 bases, and 12 bases lay between the germline ends. The data belong to a study of cytomegalovirus exposure and HLA in healthy donors. The PCR used 60 Vbeta and 13 Jbeta primers. Profiled with immunoSEQ multiplex PCR; TCRdb holds only in-frame clones, not every one. The data contain some 200,000 clones, 82% of them singletons. This TCR derives from a woman aged 18-29 years in good health and CMV-seronegative. Sequencing was carried out using PBMCs. The chain links TRBV10-2 to TRBJ1-1; D ambiguous. The CDR3 sequence is CASSESRVRSTEAFF. The CDR3 DNA is TGCGCCAGCAGTGAGTCGCGGGTGAGGAGCACTGAAGCTTTCTTT.